These 12 T cell receptor beta chains were sequenced from one sample in a study of beta chain features in type 1 diabetes. Expressed TCRB transcripts were sequenced because the isolated RNA had all been reverse transcribed beforehand. The protocol was immunoSEQ multiplex PCR, while the TCRdb copy is restricted to in-frame clones and leaves out a portion. In the table there are almost 350,000 clones, around 19% of which are singletons. Specimen: naive CD4+ T cells from blood. The receptor set was obtained from a woman aged 18-29 years in good health.

This chain uses TRBV30 with TRBJ1-5; D remains unclear. There are 14 residues in the CDR3. Looked up from germline, CDR1 is GTSNPN and CDR2 is SVGIG (reference sequence). V was trimmed by 4 bases and J by 0 bases, leaving 10 bases between them. In nucleotides, the CDR3 is TGTGCCTGGAATTCAGCGAATAGCAATCAGCCCCAGCATTTT. Its translation: CAWNSANSNQPQHF.

This clone was seen a few times. V gene TRBV4-1 combines with J gene TRBJ1-1; 7 bases fit TRBD1. V gave up 1 base and J gave up 1 base; unmatched junction bases: 9. This CDR3 is built from 17 residues. Germline-derived CDR1 and CDR2 are MGHRA and YSYEKL. The CDR3 region is CASSQGLIKGANTEAFF. The CDR3 DNA follows: TGCGCCAGCAGCCAAGGGCTCATCAAGGGGGCGAACACTGAAGCTTTCTTT.

This clone was found a few times. The CDR3 sequence: CASTYSGGAKNEQFF. CDR3 in DNA: TGTGCCAGCACATATAGCGGGGGGGCCAAGAATGAGCAGTTCTTC. The chain couples TRBV13 to TRBJ2-1; 11 bases map to TRBD2. The CDR3 length is 15 residues. In germline, CDR1 is PRHDT, CDR2 FYEKMQ (reference sequence). V gave up 7 bases and J gave up 7 bases; unmatched junction bases: 9.

This clone was found a few times. This chain links TRBV5-1 with TRBJ2-3, with 10 nucleotides matching TRBD2. CDR1 SGHRS and CDR2 YFSETQ come from the germline V gene. This CDR3 has 15 amino acids. J gave up 2 bases and V 2 bases, and 2 bases lay outside the gene matches. The chain's CDR3 is CASSFTSGTTDTQYF. The CDR3 DNA reads TGCGCCAGCAGCTTCACTAGCGGGACCACAGATACGCAGTATTTT.

This clone was seen a few times. The genes are TRBV25-1 and TRBJ2-7, with 7 positions matching TRBD2. The CDR3 is 14 residues long. V shed 6 bases and J 2 bases; nucleotides not matched to a gene: 7. Germline V gene sequence: CDR1 MGHDK, CDR2 SYGVNS. The CDR3 reads CASSRAGNTYEQYF. In DNA form, the CDR3 reads TGTGCCAGCAGCCGAGCGGGAAACACCTACGAGCAGTACTTC.

This clone was seen more than once but under ten times. The chain employs TRBV18 and TRBJ2-7, with a tentative D call TRBD1 (5 bases). V lost 3 bases to trimming and J lost 0 bases, with 21 bases between them. Germline CDR1 and CDR2: KGHSH and LQKENI. The CDR3 length is 18 residues. The CDR3, as DNA: TGTGCCAGCTCACCTTTCAGGGATAAACGCCGGAGCTCCTACGAGCAGTACTTC. This translates into CASSPFRDKRRSSYEQYF.

This clone occurred once. The genes are TRBV11-3 and TRBJ2-1, with D maybe TRBD2 (5 bases). CDR1 is SGHNT and CDR2 is YENEEA in the germline V gene. This CDR3 has 15 amino acids. V dropped 3 bases and J dropped 4 bases, with 13 bases sitting between them. CDR3 DNA: TGTGCCAGCAGCTTTAGTCCTAGCAGTTACAATGAGCAGTTCTTC. Translation: CASSFSPSSYNEQFF.

This clone appeared a few times. The chain is built from TRBV10-3 and TRBJ2-7; TRBD2 agrees at 11 bases. Germline V gene data show CDR1 as ENHRY and CDR2 as SYGVKD. V gave up 6 bases and J gave up 5 bases; unmatched junction bases: 9. The CDR3 is 15 residues long. In DNA, the CDR3 is TGTGCCATCAGGAAACTAGCGGGAGTAGTCGACGAGCAGTACTTC. It encodes CAIRKLAGVVDEQYF.

The CDR3 DNA is TGTGCCAGCAGCTTGGCCGGGAGCGATGAGCAGTTCTTC. Encoded protein: CASSLAGSDEQFF. This chain joins TRBV7-9 and TRBJ2-1; D might be TRBD2 (6 bases). The CDR3 has 13 amino acids. Germline V gene data show CDR1 as SEHNR and CDR2 as FQNEAQ (reference sequence). V was trimmed by 3 bases and J by 8 bases, leaving 11 bases between them.

This CDR3 is CASSHGRGGETQYF. The DNA of the CDR3 is TGCGCCAGCAGCCATGGTCGGGGGGGAGAGACCCAGTACTTC. This chain links TRBV4-3 with TRBJ2-5; TRBD2 agrees at 8 bases. V gave up 3 bases and J gave up 4 bases; unmatched junction bases: 4. The CDR3 has 14 amino acids. Germline-derived CDR1 and CDR2 are LGHNA and YSLEER.

Only a few counts were recorded for this clone. The chain couples TRBV29-1 to TRBJ1-2, with TRBD1 matching 8 bases. The CDR3 runs to 12 residues. The germline gives CDR1 SQVTM, CDR2 ANQGSEA. Trimming removed 6 bases from V and 6 bases from J; junction bases left unmatched: 6. Written as DNA, the CDR3 is TGCAGCGTGCGTCAGGGGGCTAATGGCTACACCTTC. Its translation: CSVRQGANGYTF.

The chain couples TRBV5-4 to TRBJ2-3, with D possibly TRBD2 on 5 matching bases. Germline V gene lookup returns CDR1 SGHNT and CDR2 YYREEE (reference sequence). Trimming removed 0 bases from V and 1 base from J, with 9 bases in between. There are 15 residues in the CDR3. The CDR3 bases are TGTGCCAGCAGCTTGGAGATTAGCGGCACAGATACGCAGTATTTT. Its translation: CASSLEISGTDTQYF. Using reference TRBV5-4 and TRBJ2-3 for the parts outside the CDR3, the full variable domain is ETGVTQSPTHLIKTRGQQVTLRCSSQSGHNTVSWYQQALGQGPQFIFQYYREEENGRGNFPPRFSGLQFPNYSSELNVNALELDDSALYLCASSLEISGTDTQYFGPGTRLTVL.